These T cell receptor beta chains were read from a single sample in a study of shared T cell receptors in the human thymus. The repertoire was sequenced with immunoSEQ multiplex PCR; TCRdb's copy has only in-frame clones and lacks some. The table lists roughly 660,000 clones, roughly 90% of them singletons, with approximately 0.01% in the top ten. The same specimen was also included in a second study, on human thymus T cells.

The sample taken for sequencing was thymocytes. All receptors derive from a boy younger than two with a congenital heart defect. CDR3s include the opening cysteine and the closing phenylalanine or tryptophan. The order of the fields is D gene, clone size, J gene, V gene, CDR3 DNA, CDR3 protein. The D gene is left open where the match is weak. The size entry is marked missing in some rows and otherwise reads once, few, many or a size class.

D gene: NA; clone size: NA; J gene: TRBJ2-3; V gene: TRBV5-1; CDR3 DNA: TGCGCCAGCAGCTTGGGGGGCAGCACAGATACGCAGTATTTT; CDR3 protein: CASSLGGSTDTQYF
D gene: TRBD1; clone size: NA; J gene: TRBJ2-7; V gene: TRBV14; CDR3 DNA: TGTGCCAGCAGCCCCGAAGGGGACAGGGGGCACGAGCAGTACTTC; CDR3 protein: CASSPEGDRGHEQYF
D gene: NA; clone size: NA; J gene: TRBJ1-2; V gene: TRBV10-2; CDR3 DNA: TGCGCCAGCAGTGAGTCTGTGGGGGCGAGGGGCTACACCTTC; CDR3 protein: CASSESVGARGYTF
D gene: NA; clone size: NA; J gene: TRBJ2-5; V gene: TRBV2; CDR3 DNA: TGTGCCAGCAGTGAAGCGCTTCTCGGGATCCGGGAGACCCAGTACTTC; CDR3 protein: CASSEALLGIRETQYF
D gene: TRBD1; clone size: NA; J gene: TRBJ2-7; V gene: TRBV2; CDR3 DNA: TGTGCCAAGGGATTGGACAGGGGCCGCGTAACCTACGAGCAGTACTTC; CDR3 protein: CAKGLDRGRVTYEQYF
D gene: NA; clone size: NA; J gene: TRBJ2-7; V gene: TRBV7-9; CDR3 DNA: TGTGCCAGCAGCGAACACCTGTCAGGACAGTTATACGAGCAGTACTTC; CDR3 protein: CASSEHLSGQLYEQYF
D gene: NA; clone size: NA; J gene: TRBJ1-5; V gene: TRBV5-6; CDR3 DNA: TGTGCCAGCAGCTTGGGGCCCAATCAGCCCCAGCATTTT; CDR3 protein: CASSLGPNQPQHF
D gene: TRBD2; clone size: NA; J gene: TRBJ2-2; V gene: TRBV19; CDR3 DNA: TGTGCCAGTAGTATATCACCAGCGGGACTAGTCGGGGAGCTGTTTTTT; CDR3 protein: CASSISPAGLVGELFF
D gene: TRBD2; clone size: NA; J gene: TRBJ2-2; V gene: TRBV19; CDR3 DNA: TGTGCCACCACCTCCCCGGCCACTAGCGGGAGAAGGACCGGGGAGCTGTTTTTT; CDR3 protein: CATTSPATSGRRTGELFF
D gene: TRBD2; clone size: NA; J gene: TRBJ2-3; V gene: TRBV28; CDR3 DNA: TGTGCCAGCAGTCCCCTAAGCTCACTAGCGGGAGGGCAGGATACGCAGTATTTT; CDR3 protein: CASSPLSSLAGGQDTQYF
D gene: NA; clone size: NA; J gene: TRBJ2-7; V gene: TRBV7-3; CDR3 DNA: TGTGCCAGCAGCTTAAAATTGGGGCCCATTACCGAGCAGTACTTC; CDR3 protein: CASSLKLGPITEQYF
D gene: TRBD2; clone size: NA; J gene: TRBJ2-7; V gene: TRBV7-7; CDR3 DNA: TGTGCTAGCAGTGTTCGGCTAGCGGGAGACGCCGAGCAGTACTTC; CDR3 protein: CASSVRLAGDAEQYF
D gene: TRBD1; clone size: NA; J gene: TRBJ1-4; V gene: TRBV29-1; CDR3 DNA: TGCAGCGTTAGGGACAGGCTTAATGAAAAACTGTTTTTT; CDR3 protein: CSVRDRLNEKLFF
D gene: NA; clone size: NA; J gene: TRBJ2-1; V gene: TRBV20-1; CDR3 DNA: TGCAGTGCCCCAGGGGATGAGCAGTTCTTC; CDR3 protein: CSAPGDEQFF
D gene: NA; clone size: NA; J gene: TRBJ2-7; V gene: TRBV12-5; CDR3 DNA: TGTGCTAGTGCTCGGAGCAGATCCTACGAGCAGTACTTC; CDR3 protein: CASARSRSYEQYF
D gene: TRBD2; clone size: NA; J gene: TRBJ2-3; V gene: TRBV4-3; CDR3 DNA: TGCGCCAGCAGCCAAGTCGGGAGGGTCACAGATACGCAGTATTTT; CDR3 protein: CASSQVGRVTDTQYF
D gene: NA; clone size: NA; J gene: TRBJ2-6; V gene: TRBV11-2; CDR3 DNA: TGTGCCAGCAGCTTAGATTACAGGGTCGGGGCCAACGTCCTGACTTTC; CDR3 protein: CASSLDYRVGANVLTF
D gene: NA; clone size: NA; J gene: TRBJ2-7; V gene: TRBV14; CDR3 DNA: TGTGCCAGCAGCCGAGTCCCGAGCGATTACGAGCAGTACTTC; CDR3 protein: CASSRVPSDYEQYF
D gene: TRBD2; clone size: NA; J gene: TRBJ2-7; V gene: TRBV19; CDR3 DNA: TGTGCCAGTAGCCGGGACTACCCTTCCAGCGAGCAGTACTTC; CDR3 protein: CASSRDYPSSEQYF
D gene: TRBD1; clone size: NA; J gene: TRBJ2-7; V gene: TRBV10-3; CDR3 DNA: TGTGCCATCAGTACCGAAACCCACCGACAGGGGGGGTCCTACGAGCAGTACTTC; CDR3 protein: CAISTETHRQGGSYEQYF
D gene: TRBD1; clone size: once; J gene: TRBJ2-7; V gene: TRBV9; CDR3 DNA: TGTGCCAGCAGCGCACAGGGGGCCCCCTACGAGCAGTACTTC; CDR3 protein: CASSAQGAPYEQYF
D gene: NA; clone size: NA; J gene: TRBJ2-2; V gene: TRBV12-1; CDR3 DNA: TGTGCCAGCAGCCGGCTGGGAGGGATCGCCGGGGAGCTGTTTTTT; CDR3 protein: CASSRLGGIAGELFF
D gene: TRBD1; clone size: NA; J gene: TRBJ1-1; V gene: TRBV6-6; CDR3 DNA: TGTGCCAGCAGGTCGACCCAGGGGGACACTGAAGCTTTCTTT; CDR3 protein: CASRSTQGDTEAFF
D gene: TRBD1; clone size: few; J gene: TRBJ1-5; V gene: TRBV2; CDR3 DNA: TGTGCCAGCAGTTCCCCGGGACAGCACAATCAGCCCCAGCATTTT; CDR3 protein: CASSSPGQHNQPQHF
D gene: TRBD1; clone size: NA; J gene: TRBJ1-3; V gene: TRBV7-2; CDR3 DNA: TGTGCCAGCAGCCGCGACAGGGGCGGAAACACCATATATTTT; CDR3 protein: CASSRDRGGNTIYF
D gene: NA; clone size: NA; J gene: TRBJ1-5; V gene: TRBV19; CDR3 DNA: TGTGCCAGTAGTGCTAGGGGCGATCAGCCCCAGCATTTT; CDR3 protein: CASSARGDQPQHF
D gene: TRBD2; clone size: NA; J gene: TRBJ2-1; V gene: TRBV4-2; CDR3 DNA: TGTGCCAGCAGCCAGTCGCCTAGCGGTCGGTCCTACAATGAGCAGTTCTTC; CDR3 protein: CASSQSPSGRSYNEQFF
D gene: TRBD2; clone size: NA; J gene: TRBJ2-1; V gene: TRBV4-3; CDR3 DNA: TGCGCCAGCAGCCCAGGGACTAGCGGGTCCCCGAGCTCCTACAATGAGCAGTTCTTC; CDR3 protein: CASSPGTSGSPSSYNEQFF
D gene: TRBD2; clone size: NA; J gene: TRBJ2-3; V gene: TRBV5-1; CDR3 DNA: TGCGCCAGCAGCTTGGAAGTAGCGGGACACCTGGCTACAGATACGCAGTATTTT; CDR3 protein: CASSLEVAGHLATDTQYF
D gene: TRBD1; clone size: once; J gene: TRBJ2-3; V gene: TRBV6-5; CDR3 DNA: TGTGCCAGCAGTTACCAGACAGGGGAAGATACGCAGTATTTT; CDR3 protein: CASSYQTGEDTQYF
D gene: TRBD2; clone size: NA; J gene: TRBJ2-7; V gene: TRBV4-1; CDR3 DNA: TGCGCCAGCAGCCAAGATGGTAGCGGGGACTCCTACGAGCAGTACTTC; CDR3 protein: CASSQDGSGDSYEQYF
D gene: TRBD1; clone size: NA; J gene: TRBJ2-5; V gene: TRBV9; CDR3 DNA: TGTGCCAGCAGCGTAGATAGGGGACAGAAGCAAGAGACCCAGTACTTC; CDR3 protein: CASSVDRGQKQETQYF
D gene: NA; clone size: NA; J gene: TRBJ2-7; V gene: TRBV6-1; CDR3 DNA: TGTGCCAGCAGTGGCATCCGCTACGAGCAGTACTTC; CDR3 protein: CASSGIRYEQYF
D gene: NA; clone size: NA; J gene: TRBJ2-2; V gene: TRBV6-6; CDR3 DNA: TGTGCCAGCAGCCCCCCGGGGACACAAAACACCGGGGAGCTGTTTTTT; CDR3 protein: CASSPPGTQNTGELFF
D gene: TRBD1; clone size: NA; J gene: TRBJ1-1; V gene: TRBV6-5; CDR3 DNA: TGTGCCAGCAGTTACTCCCGACAGGGAGGCACTGAAGCTTTCTTT; CDR3 protein: CASSYSRQGGTEAFF
D gene: NA; clone size: NA; J gene: TRBJ2-3; V gene: TRBV29-1; CDR3 DNA: TGCAGCGTTGAGGGGGCTAGGAGCACAGATACGCAGTATTTT; CDR3 protein: CSVEGARSTDTQYF
D gene: NA; clone size: once; J gene: TRBJ1-5; V gene: TRBV21-1; CDR3 DNA: TGTGCCAGCAGCGCCACCGGGACAGCAAACGGTCAGCCCCAGCATTTT; CDR3 protein: CASSATGTANGQPQHF
D gene: TRBD2; clone size: NA; J gene: TRBJ2-2; V gene: TRBV30; CDR3 DNA: TGTGCCTGGAGTGTCCGACTAGCGGGAGATAGCGGGGAGCTGTTTTTT; CDR3 protein: CAWSVRLAGDSGELFF
D gene: TRBD1; clone size: few; J gene: TRBJ1-3; V gene: TRBV10-3; CDR3 DNA: TGTGCCACCCTTGAAGCCCCGGGACAGGCGCTCTCTGGAAACACCATATATTTT; CDR3 protein: CATLEAPGQALSGNTIYF
D gene: NA; clone size: NA; J gene: TRBJ2-7; V gene: TRBV5-6; CDR3 DNA: TGTGCCAGCAGCCGCCCCGGGGGTAAAGAGTACGAGCAGTACTTC; CDR3 protein: CASSRPGGKEYEQYF
D gene: NA; clone size: NA; J gene: TRBJ1-2; V gene: TRBV29-1; CDR3 DNA: TGCAGCGTTATGGGGTCCCACGGGGATGGCTACACCTTC; CDR3 protein: CSVMGSHGDGYTF
D gene: TRBD1; clone size: NA; J gene: TRBJ2-7; V gene: TRBV4-3; CDR3 DNA: TGCGCCAGCAGCCAAATCGCCGGGACAGGGACCTACGAGCAGTACTTC; CDR3 protein: CASSQIAGTGTYEQYF
D gene: TRBD1; clone size: NA; J gene: TRBJ1-2; V gene: TRBV28; CDR3 DNA: TGTGCCAGCAGTTTAAGGGGGACAGTCTCGGAAACCTTC; CDR3 protein: CASSLRGTVSETF
D gene: NA; clone size: NA; J gene: TRBJ2-5; V gene: TRBV7-3; CDR3 DNA: TGTGCCAGCAGCGTCAACAGGGAAGAGACCCAGTACTTC; CDR3 protein: CASSVNREETQYF
D gene: TRBD2; clone size: NA; J gene: TRBJ2-2; V gene: TRBV27; CDR3 DNA: TGTGCCAGCCATAAACCATCAGAAGCGGGAAGATATAGGGTAAGGGAGCTGTTTTTT; CDR3 protein: CASHKPSEAGRYRVRELFF
D gene: TRBD2; clone size: NA; J gene: TRBJ2-5; V gene: TRBV2; CDR3 DNA: TGTGCCAGCAGTGAACCGGGACTAGCGGTACTTCGGTACTTC; CDR3 protein: CASSEPGLAVLRYF
D gene: NA; clone size: once; J gene: TRBJ2-7; V gene: TRBV19; CDR3 DNA: TGTGCCAGTAAATCCACAGCCGCCTACGAGCAGTACTTC; CDR3 protein: CASKSTAAYEQYF
D gene: TRBD1; clone size: NA; J gene: TRBJ2-7; V gene: TRBV7-9; CDR3 DNA: TGTGCCAGCAGTACGGGGACAGCCTCCTACGAGCAGTACTTC; CDR3 protein: CASSTGTASYEQYF
D gene: TRBD2; clone size: NA; J gene: TRBJ2-1; V gene: TRBV4-3; CDR3 DNA: TGCGCCAGCAGCCAATCAACTTCTAGCGGGTCCTACAATGAGCAGTTCTTC; CDR3 protein: CASSQSTSSGSYNEQFF
D gene: NA; clone size: NA; J gene: TRBJ1-2; V gene: TRBV10-3; CDR3 DNA: TGTGCCATCAGTGAGTCAGGGGTCGGCTACACCTTC; CDR3 protein: CAISESGVGYTF